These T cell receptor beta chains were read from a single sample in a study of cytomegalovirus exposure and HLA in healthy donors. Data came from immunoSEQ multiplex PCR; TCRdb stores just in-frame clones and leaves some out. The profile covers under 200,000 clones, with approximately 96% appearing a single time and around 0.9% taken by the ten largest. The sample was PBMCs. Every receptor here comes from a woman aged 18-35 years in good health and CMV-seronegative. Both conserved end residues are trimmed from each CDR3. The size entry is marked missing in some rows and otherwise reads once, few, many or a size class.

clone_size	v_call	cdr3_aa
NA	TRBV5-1	ASSRGLANNEQF
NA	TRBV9	ASSPSGGGSYEQY
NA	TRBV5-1	ASSFPTAQETQY
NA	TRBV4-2	ASSHPGTGGFGNTIY
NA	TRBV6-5	ASSRQVKYQETQY
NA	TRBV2	ASSGQGSVGEQF
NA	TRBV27	ASSSAGLRTEAF
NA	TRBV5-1	ASSLAGDRGLFGEAF
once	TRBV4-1	ASSQDAGGLEQF
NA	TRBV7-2	ASSDTGFEQY
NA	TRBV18	ASSPPGAGEMVGYT
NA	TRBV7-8	ASSPDRGRPYEQY
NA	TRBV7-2	ASSLAGQGGTEAF
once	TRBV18	ASSRDRENSPLH
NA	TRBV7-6	ASSPYTAGPDSNQPQH
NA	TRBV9	ASSEWTSGDNEQF
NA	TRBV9	ASTSTGDYEQY
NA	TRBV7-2	ASSLWGTADTQY
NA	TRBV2	ASSGSGGARGEAF
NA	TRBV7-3	ASSKSTGADTQY
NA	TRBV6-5	AAGRGTIY
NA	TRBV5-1	ASSLSAGPADTQY
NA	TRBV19	ASSKGAGTSGSGTQY
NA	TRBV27	ASSLTGYGEKLF
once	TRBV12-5	ASGSDRGNQPQH
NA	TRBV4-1	ASSHPTGVSTGELF
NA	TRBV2	ASSEPGRGPEGQF
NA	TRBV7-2	ASSIGGARAKNIQY
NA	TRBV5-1	ASSLRGGAETQY
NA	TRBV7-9	ASSLFGDGYT
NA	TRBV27	ASSFRTGTEIAYEQY
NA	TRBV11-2	AEQRIASEQY
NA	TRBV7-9	ASSFKGADEQY
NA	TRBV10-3	AISDSGGPKRELF
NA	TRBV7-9	ASSLDRTGDGNEQF
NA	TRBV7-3	ASSLGASGMDTQY
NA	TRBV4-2	ASSQGIPAGEKLF
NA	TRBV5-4	ASSPRGSDEKLF
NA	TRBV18	ASSPPQGSRDEQY
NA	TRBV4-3	ASSQDLHRDGTQY
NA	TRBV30	AWSGDRGYEQY
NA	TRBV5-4	ASSSVTGGYGYT